What follows are 15 T cell receptor beta chains derived from one specimen sequenced in a study of T cell repertoires in cytomegalovirus infection. Via MiXCR, TCRdb re-called the reads, giving one row per CDR3 protein. The table shows 510,000 or so distinct CDR3 sequences, with more than 20% occurring only once. The sequenced sample was PBMCs. The receptors derive from a human donor in good health (CMV status not recorded). Some clones in this sample may be carry-over from other donors' samples.

This clonotype has a count of ten or more. The chain carries TRBV11-2 and TRBJ2-5, with 9 bases lining up with TRBD2. V was clipped by 5 bases and J by 6 bases; unmatched bases: 7. Per the germline V gene, CDR1 is SGHAT and CDR2 is FQNNGV. The CDR3 sequence is 14 residues long. CDR3 in DNA: TGTGCCAGCAGCCCTGGGACTAGCAGACAGACCCAGTACTTC. Its protein is CASSPGTSRQTQYF.

This clonotype showed up just a few times. One end of the junction is discordant with germline, which a read error may explain. The chain uses TRBV12-3 or TRBV12-4 and TRBJ2-3; TRBD2 aligns across 9 bases. The CDR3 has 17 amino acids. The CDR3 coding sequence is TGTGCCAGCAGTCTAGCGGGACTGGGAAAGGGCACAGATACGCAGTATTTT. This translates into CASSLAGLGKGTDTQYF.

The chain employs TRBV25-1 and TRBJ2-2; D not certain. The germline V gene encodes CDR1 MGHDK and CDR2 SYGVNS. The CDR3 is made up of 13 amino acids. Between the trimmed V and J ends, which lost 2 bases and 9 bases, there was a span of 10 bases. The CDR3 bases are TGTGCCAGCAGTGAAAAAAATGGATGGGAGCTGTTTTTT. Amino acids: CASSEKNGWELFF.

Of note for this clonotype: A much larger clone is a single base away; this may be a read error. V and J are TRBV12-3 or TRBV12-4 and TRBJ2-5, with D unclear. The CDR3 contains 11 residues. V lost 2 bases to trimming and J lost 10 bases, with 8 bases between them. The CDR3 sequence: CASSLSPIQYF. CDR3 coding DNA: TGTGCCAGCAGTTTATCCCCTATCCAGTACTTC.

This clonotype was observed a handful of times. The chain combines TRBV15 with TRBJ2-1; TRBD2 might be the D (5 bases). Germline V gene data show CDR1 as LNHNV and CDR2 as YYDKDF (reference sequence). Trimming left V 0 bases short and J 9 bases short, with 15 bases between. This CDR3 region has 15 residues. The CDR3 nucleotides read TGTGCCACCAGCAGAGATGGCATAGCGAAGAGTGAGCAGTTCTTC. Translated: CATSRDGIAKSEQFF.

This clonotype came up a few times. This chain joins TRBV4-1 and TRBJ2-7; D call uncertain. Germline CDR1 is MGHRA and CDR2 is YSYEKL. With 0 bases removed from V and 3 bases from J, the gap between germline ends came to 9 bases. There are 14 residues in the CDR3. The CDR3 sequence: CASSQEPVNYEQYV. In DNA form, the CDR3 reads TGCGCCAGCAGCCAAGAGCCAGTCAACTACGAGCAGTACGTC.

The table lists this clonotype with a few counts. V gene TRBV7-2 combines with J gene TRBJ1-6; D gene ambiguous. The CDR3 has 14 amino acids. Germline V gene sequence: CDR1 SGHTA, CDR2 FQGNSA. Trimming shortened V by 4 bases and J by 8 bases, and 12 bases separated the two germline ends. The chain's CDR3 is CASSSALLDSPLHF. In DNA form, the CDR3 reads TGTGCCAGCAGCTCGGCCCTTCTCGATTCACCCCTCCACTTT.

The rearrangement joins TRBV6-2 or TRBV6-3 to TRBJ1-1; weak D call: TRBD1 (6 bases). Trimming cost V 4 bases and J 0 bases, with 18 bases left between them. Per the germline V gene, CDR1 is MNHEY and CDR2 is SVGEGT. This CDR3 is 17 amino acids long. CDR3 DNA sequence: TGTGCCAGCAGTTGGATCGGACAGTTGTCCATGAACACTGAAGCTTTCTTT. Translating it yields CASSWIGQLSMNTEAFF.

In its sample, this clonotype was seen a few times. The chain recombines TRBV29-1 with TRBJ2-5, with D unresolved. The CDR3 has 10 amino acids. V was trimmed by 7 bases and J by 2 bases, leaving 5 bases between them. Germline V lookup: CDR1 SQVTM, CDR2 ANQGSEA. This chain's CDR3 is CSGSQETQYF. The CDR3 bases are TGCAGCGGATCGCAAGAGACCCAGTACTTC.

The chain joins TRBV7-3 to TRBJ2-1, with 7 positions matching TRBD1. The trim removed 4 bases at V and 2 bases at J, leaving 2 bases unmatched. Per the germline V gene, CDR1 is SGHTA and CDR2 is FQGTGA. The CDR3 has 14 amino acids. CDR3 protein: CASSSGQAYNEQFF. CDR3 DNA: TGTGCCAGCAGCTCCGGACAGGCCTACAATGAGCAGTTCTTC.

The CDR3 DNA is TGCAGCGAAGGGGAGGCAGATACGCAGTATTTT. This gives the protein CSEGEADTQYF. This chain links TRBV29-1 with TRBJ2-3, with TRBD2 as a possible D gene (6 bases). This CDR3 is 11 amino acids long. The V gene lost 7 bases and the J gene lost 4 bases, with 9 bases spanning the gap. Germline V gene data show CDR1 as SQVTM and CDR2 as ANQGSEA.

The chain joins TRBV4-3 to TRBJ2-3; D ambiguous. V was shortened by 1 base and J by 0 bases, with 8 bases between the two germline ends. This CDR3 spans 15 amino acids. CDR1 is LGHNA, CDR2 YSLEER, per germline. CDR3 sequence (DNA): TGCGCCAGCAGCCAAGGTCGCTTTAGCACAGATACGCAGTATTTT. It yields the protein CASSQGRFSTDTQYF.

The gene calls are TRBV28 and TRBJ2-2, with TRBD1 as a possible D gene (6 bases). The germline V gene encodes CDR1 MDHEN and CDR2 SYDVKM. There are 13 residues in the CDR3. The V end lost 6 bases, the J end lost 7 bases, and 12 bases lay between the germline ends. For the CDR3, the DNA is TGTGCCAGCAGGAGGGGGATGGTCGGGGAGCTGTTTTTT. This sequence encodes CASRRGMVGELFF.

The chain is built from TRBV6-2 or TRBV6-3 and TRBJ2-1; D is possibly TRBD1 or TRBD2 (5 bases each). Between the trimmed V and J ends, which lost 5 bases and 5 bases, there was a span of 22 bases. Germline V CDR1 and CDR2: MNHEY, SVGEGT. This CDR3 is built from 17 residues. The CDR3 nucleotides read TGTGCCAGCAGTCCTCTCATTACGGGGCGGAATAACAATGAGCAGTTCTTC. This encodes CASSPLITGRNNNEQFF.

The J gene is TRBJ2-2, the V gene TRBV2; 12 bases align to TRBD2. CDR1 is SNHLY and CDR2 is FYNNEI in the germline V gene. The CDR3 sequence is 15 residues long. With V trimmed by 7 bases and J by 6 bases, 6 bases remained unmatched. This CDR3 reads CASKWLAGGPGELFF. The CDR3 nucleotides are TGTGCCAGCAAGTGGCTAGCGGGAGGGCCCGGGGAGCTGTTTTTT.